This T cell receptor beta chain comes out of a study of cytomegalovirus exposure and HLA in healthy donors. Profiled with immunoSEQ multiplex PCR; TCRdb holds only in-frame clones, not every one. This table holds 180,000 or so clones, around nine tenths found once. V was shortened by 1 base and J by 6 bases, with 12 bases between the two germline ends. This CDR3 is built from 15 residues. The germline V gene encodes CDR1 SGHAT and CDR2 FQNNGV. The study drew the donors from its approximately 110-subject validation cohort, separate from the roughly 670-subject first cohort. The sequence derives from a man aged 25-40 years in good health and CMV-seropositive. The J gene is TRBJ2-2, the V gene TRBV11-2, with a possible D match to TRBD2 (6 bases). Sequencing was done on a sample of PBMCs. The chain's CDR3 is CASSLVQGGPGELFF. The CDR3 DNA reads as TGTGCCAGCAGCTTAGTTCAGGGAGGCCCCGGGGAGCTGTTTTTT. Together with reference TRBV11-2 and TRBJ2-2, the CDR3 gives the full variable domain: EAGVAQSPRYKIIEKRQSVAFWCNPISGHATLYWYQQILGQGPKLLIQFQNNGVVDDSQLPKDRFSAERLKGVDSTLKIQPAKLEDSAVYLCASSLVQGGPGELFFGEGSRLTVL.